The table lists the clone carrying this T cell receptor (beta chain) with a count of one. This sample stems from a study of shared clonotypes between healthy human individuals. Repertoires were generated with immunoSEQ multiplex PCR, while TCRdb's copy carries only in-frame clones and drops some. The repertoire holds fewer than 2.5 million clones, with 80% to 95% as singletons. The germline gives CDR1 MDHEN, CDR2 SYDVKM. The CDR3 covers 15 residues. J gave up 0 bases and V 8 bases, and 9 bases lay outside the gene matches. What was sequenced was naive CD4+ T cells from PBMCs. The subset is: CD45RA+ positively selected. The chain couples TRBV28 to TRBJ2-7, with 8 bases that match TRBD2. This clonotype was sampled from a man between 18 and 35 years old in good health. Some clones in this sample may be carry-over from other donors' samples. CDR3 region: CASSRRGGASYEQYF. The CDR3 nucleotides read TGTGCCAGCTCCCGCCGGGGGGGGGCCTCCTACGAGCAGTACTTC.